These 10 T cell receptor beta chains were all obtained from the same sample, sequenced in a study of spatial heterogeneity in lung cancer. The time point is: sample taken at primary tumor resection. Researchers sequenced whole RNA taken from tumor, nontumor lung or frozen PBMC without sorting. MiXCR, run by TCRdb on the 5' RACE reads, gives a single entry per CDR3 protein. The data hold roughly 39,000 distinct CDR3 sequences, with 6.5% to 9.5% observed a single time. Source: PBMCs, taken at surgery. These receptors all stem from a male donor with early-stage non-small cell lung cancer.

This clonotype was observed a handful of times. The rearrangement joins TRBV6-1 to TRBJ1-5; D is ambiguous. The CDR3 is 14 amino acids. The germline V and J ends were trimmed by 2 bases and 6 bases, with 11 bases remaining between them. Germline CDR1 is MNHNS and CDR2 is SASEGT. CDR3 region: CASSEKGWSQPQHF. As DNA, the CDR3 is TGTGCCAGCAGTGAAAAAGGGTGGTCTCAGCCCCAGCATTTT.

The V call is TRBV20-1, the J call TRBJ1-1; D is perhaps TRBD1 (6 bases). The germline gives CDR1 DFQATT, CDR2 SNEGSKA (reference sequence). CDR3 length equals 14 residues. The V end was cut by 0 bases, the J end by 7 bases, with 15 bases between. CDR3 residues: CSARDLDSPYEAFF. In nucleotides, the CDR3 is TGCAGTGCTAGAGATCTGGACAGTCCCTATGAAGCTTTCTTT.

This clonotype was seen many times. The chain carries TRBV18 and TRBJ2-5; TRBD2 aligns across 9 bases. V lost 3 bases, J lost 0 bases, and 2 bases stayed unmatched. The CDR3 extends over 15 amino acids. Germline values: CDR1 KGHSH, CDR2 LQKENI. This CDR3 reads CASSPTSGYQETQYF. The DNA of the CDR3 is TGTGCCAGCTCACCGACTAGCGGCTACCAAGAGACCCAGTACTTC.

This clonotype was found many times. CDR3 sequence reads: CATGISYNSPLHF. DNA of the CDR3: TGTGCCACGGGTATTTCCTATAATTCACCCCTCCACTTT. V and J are TRBV2 and TRBJ1-6; D ambiguous. The V end was cut by 10 bases, the J end by 1 base, with 8 bases between. Germline CDR1 reads SNHLY; CDR2 reads FYNNEI. The CDR3 is made up of 13 amino acids.

This clonotype was counted only a few times. The chain combines TRBV24-1 with TRBJ2-2; D gene unclear. Germline V gene sequence: CDR1 KGHDR, CDR2 SFDVKD. The CDR3 contains 15 residues. V lost 0 bases and J lost 0, with 4 bases in between. DNA for the CDR3: TGTGCCACCAGTGATTTGCACCCGAACACCGGGGAGCTGTTTTTT. The encoded protein is CATSDLHPNTGELFF.

As regards this clonotype: This could be a read error, since a much larger clone is one nucleotide away. This rearrangement joins TRBV6-5 to TRBJ1-3; 7 bases line up with TRBD1. This CDR3 is 16 amino acids long. Germline V gene sequence: CDR1 MNHEY, CDR2 SVGAGI. CDR3 DNA sequence: TGTGCCAGCAGTTACGGAAGCAGGGGGTCGGGAAACGCCATATATTTT. Its translation: CASSYGSRGSGNAIYF.

This clonotype was detected ten times or more. The gene calls are TRBV7-2 and TRBJ1-1; D is possibly TRBD1 (5 bases). V was shortened by 1 base and J by 10 bases, with 10 bases between the two germline ends. CDR1 is SGHTA, CDR2 FQGNSA, per germline. The length of the CDR3 is 12 residues. CDR3 region: CASSLGRDGAFF. CDR3 nucleotide sequence: TGTGCCAGCAGCTTAGGCAGGGACGGAGCTTTCTTT. Drawing the rest from reference TRBV7-2 and TRBJ1-1, the complete variable domain is GAGVSQSPSNKVTEKGKDVELRCDPISGHTALYWYRQSLGQGLEFLIYFQGNSAPDKSGLPSDRFSAERTGGSVSTLTIQRTQQEDSAVYLCASSLGRDGAFFGQGTRLTVV.

This clonotype was picked up many times. The chain employs TRBV4-1 and TRBJ2-3; D gene uncertain. The CDR3 loop spans 16 amino acids. V lost 1 base and J 2 bases, leaving 13 bases between the germline ends. Germline V CDR1 and CDR2: MGHRA, YSYEKL. CDR3 protein: CASSQGRGVPTDTQYF. DNA for the CDR3: TGCGCCAGCAGCCAAGGGCGCGGCGTCCCCACAGATACGCAGTATTTT.

This clonotype occurred many times. J is TRBJ1-1 and V is TRBV2; the D is unclear. This CDR3 is built from 11 residues. Deletions cut 1 base from V and 8 bases from J, with 5 bases between. Per the germline V gene, CDR1 is SNHLY and CDR2 is FYNNEI. This CDR3 reads CASSEGSEAFF. CDR3 DNA sequence: TGTGCCAGCAGTGAAGGTTCAGAAGCTTTCTTT.

This chain connects TRBV29-1 to TRBJ1-1, with unresolved D. Germline CDR1 reads SQVTM; CDR2 reads ANQGSEA. There are 12 residues in the CDR3. The V gene lost 6 bases and the J gene lost 5 bases, with 13 bases spanning the gap. CDR3 region: CSVHLGRTEAFF. CDR3 DNA sequence: TGCAGCGTCCACCTGGGGAGGACTGAAGCTTTCTTT.